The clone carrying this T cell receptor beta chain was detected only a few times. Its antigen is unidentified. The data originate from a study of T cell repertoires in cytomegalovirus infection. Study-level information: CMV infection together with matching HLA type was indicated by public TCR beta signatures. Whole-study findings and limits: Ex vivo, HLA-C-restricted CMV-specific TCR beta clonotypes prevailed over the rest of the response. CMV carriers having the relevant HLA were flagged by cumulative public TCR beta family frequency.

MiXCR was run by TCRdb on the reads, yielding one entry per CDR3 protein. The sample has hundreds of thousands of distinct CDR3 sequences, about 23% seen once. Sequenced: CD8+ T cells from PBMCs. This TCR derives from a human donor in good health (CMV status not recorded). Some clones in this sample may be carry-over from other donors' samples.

The CDR3 bases are TGTGCCAGCAGCACCAGACAGGGATACTATGGCTACACCTTC. It yields the protein CASSTRQGYYGYTF. The rearrangement links TRBV28 to TRBJ1-2; 7 bases fit TRBD1. This CDR3 is built from 14 residues. Germline CDR1 reads MDHEN; CDR2 reads SYDVKM. V lost 6 bases, J lost 3 bases, and 7 bases stayed unmatched.